This passage covers 30 T cell receptor beta chains from one sample sequenced in a study of beta chain features in type 1 diabetes. Study-level findings and limits: Type 1 diabetes patients had TCRB CDR3s that were shorter (moderately but significantly so) in all four CD4+ subsets.

Antigen specificity for these receptors is unknown. The whole isolated RNA underwent reverse transcription, so sequencing captured expressed TCRB transcripts. Sequencing used immunoSEQ multiplex PCR; TCRdb keeps in-frame clones, though not all of them. The sample contains 150,000 to 200,000 clones, 63% of which appear only once. The sample comprised naive CD4+ T cells from blood. Every receptor here comes from a young man with type 1 diabetes.

The genes are TRBV28 and TRBJ1-2, with unresolved D. The CDR3 sequence is 14 residues long. Trimming removed 5 bases from V and 7 bases from J, with 17 bases in between. Germline CDR1 is MDHEN and CDR2 is SYDVKM. CDR3 bases: TGTGCCAGCAGTCCCACCGAGGGCCCTGGTGGCTACACCTTC. Its translation is CASSPTEGPGGYTF.

This clone has a single count. The V call is TRBV2, the J call TRBJ1-2; 9 bases map to TRBD1. J was trimmed by 2 bases and V by 7 bases; bases with no gene match: 5. Germline V gene sequence: CDR1 SNHLY, CDR2 FYNNEI. The CDR3 is 14 residues long. CDR3 DNA sequence: TGTGCCAGCAACCCCGGGACAGGGAACTATGGCTACACCTTC. Protein: CASNPGTGNYGYTF.

This sequence joins TRBV2 and TRBJ2-6; D might be TRBD2 (5 bases). There are 14 residues in the CDR3. Germline CDR1 reads SNHLY; CDR2 reads FYNNEI. The V end was cut by 8 bases, the J end by 1 base, with 9 bases between. Written as DNA, the CDR3 is TGTGCCAGCTCGGGATTTTCTGGGGCCAACGTCCTGACTTTC. It is translated as CASSGFSGANVLTF.

The rearrangement joins TRBV7-2 to TRBJ2-1, with D possibly being TRBD1 or TRBD2 (5 bases each). V gave up 5 bases and J gave up 8 bases, with 22 bases separating them. Germline V lookup: CDR1 SGHTA, CDR2 FQGNSA. The CDR3 has 16 residues. In DNA form, the CDR3 reads TGTGCCAGCAGCCCACGGGGCTTCCGTAGCGTCGATGAGCAGTTCTTC. It translates to CASSPRGFRSVDEQFF.

V is TRBV4-2 and J is TRBJ2-5; no reliable D call. This CDR3 has 14 amino acids. The ends were cut back, 0 bases at V and 5 bases at J, with 10 bases in the middle. CDR1 LGHNA and CDR2 YNFKEQ come from the germline V gene. The CDR3 is CASSQEIRMETQYF. The CDR3 DNA sequence: TGTGCCAGCAGCCAAGAGATCAGGATGGAGACCCAGTACTTC.

The genes are TRBV25-1 and TRBJ2-5; TRBD2 is a possible D gene (5 bases). The V end lost 4 bases, the J end lost 2 bases, and 8 bases lay between the germline ends. The CDR3 is 13 residues long. Germline loops: CDR1 MGHDK, CDR2 SYGVNS. The CDR3 DNA reads TGTGCCAGCAGTGGAGGGCCTCAAGAGACCCAGTACTTC. This translates into CASSGGPQETQYF. Together with reference TRBV25-1 and TRBJ2-5, the CDR3 gives the full variable domain: EADIYQTPRYLVIGTGKKITLECSQTMGHDKMYWYQQDPGMELHLIHYSYGVNSTEKGDLSSESTVSRIRTEHFPLTLESARPSHTSQYLCASSGGPQETQYFGPGTRLLVL.

The chain employs TRBV15 and TRBJ1-2; possibly TRBD1 for D (5 bases). V lost 3 bases and J 6 bases, leaving 11 bases between the germline ends. The germline CDR1 and CDR2 sequences are LNHNV and YYDKDF (reference sequence). The CDR3 length is 13 residues. The CDR3 sequence is CATSSRVSHGYTF. CDR3 sequence (DNA): TGTGCCACCAGCAGCAGGGTATCCCATGGCTACACCTTC.

This clone was recorded a few times. This sequence joins TRBV29-1 and TRBJ2-5; D gene ambiguous. Germline V CDR1 and CDR2: SQVTM, ANQGSEA. The CDR3 extends over 13 amino acids. Trimming shortened V by 3 bases and J by 4 bases, and 12 bases separated the two germline ends. The CDR3 coding sequence is TGCAGCGTTGAGGGTCCAGGAACAGAGACCCAGTACTTC. Its protein product is CSVEGPGTETQYF. Full variable domain (rest looked up from reference TRBV29-1 and TRBJ2-5): SAVISQKPSRDICQRGTSLTIQCQVDSQVTMMFWYRQQPGQSLTLIATANQGSEATYESGFVIDKFPISRPNLTFSTLTVSNMSPEDSSIYLCSVEGPGTETQYFGPGTRLLVL.

The chain links TRBV7-2 to TRBJ1-1; the D is unclear. Trimming took off 4 bases at V and 5 bases at J, with 8 bases between the two ends. The CDR3 consists of 12 residues. The germline gives CDR1 SGHTA, CDR2 FQGNSA. CDR3 DNA: TGTGCCAGCAGCTCAGGAATTACTGAAGCTTTCTTT. Translation gives CASSSGITEAFF.

The V and J genes are TRBV10-3 and TRBJ2-5; D call uncertain. This CDR3 is 13 amino acids long. Trimming shortened V by 3 bases and J by 2 bases, and 7 bases separated the two germline ends. Germline assignment: CDR1 ENHRY and CDR2 SYGVKD. The CDR3 spells CAISDRQQETQYF. CDR3 coding DNA: TGTGCCATCAGTGATCGGCAGCAAGAGACCCAGTACTTC.

V and J are TRBV7-2 and TRBJ2-7; 7 positions match TRBD2. Germline values: CDR1 SGHTA, CDR2 FQGNSA. The trim removed 3 bases at V and 3 bases at J, leaving 5 bases unmatched. The CDR3 sequence is 14 residues long. The CDR3 DNA is TGTGCCAGCAGCTTGCAGCCGGGGGGCTACGAGCAGTACTTC. Its protein is CASSLQPGGYEQYF.

The CDR3 bases are TGTGCCTGGAGTGTAGGGGAGTTGGAGACCCAGTACTTC. Translation gives CAWSVGELETQYF. The chain carries TRBV30 and TRBJ2-5; D is perhaps TRBD1 or TRBD2 (5 bases each). CDR3 size: 13 residues. Germline assignment: CDR1 GTSNPN and CDR2 SVGIG (reference sequence). V was cut by 0 bases and J by 5 bases, with 10 bases left in between. The variable domain in full, with the rest retrieved from reference TRBV30 and TRBJ2-5, is SQTIHQWPATLVQPVGSPLSLECTVEGTSNPNLYWYRQAAGRGLQLLFYSVGIGQISSEVPQNLSASRPQDRQFILSSKKLLLSDSGFYLCAWSVGELETQYFGPGTRLLVL.

This clone has a handful of counts. The genes are TRBV7-2 and TRBJ2-5; D gene ambiguous. The length of the CDR3 is 13 residues. The germline gives CDR1 SGHTA, CDR2 FQGNSA. The V end was cut by 1 base, the J end by 3 bases, with 6 bases between. DNA for the CDR3: TGTGCCAGCAGCTTAGGTTGGGAAGAGACCCAGTACTTC. This translates into CASSLGWEETQYF.

The rearrangement joins TRBV14 to TRBJ2-5; D is unresolved. The CDR3 covers 11 residues. V was shortened by 2 bases and J by 2 bases, with 0 bases between the two germline ends. Germline CDR1 reads SGHDN; CDR2 reads FVKESK. The DNA for the CDR3 is TGTGCCAGCAGCCAACAAGAGACCCAGTACTTC. It is translated as CASSQQETQYF.

V and J are TRBV25-1 and TRBJ1-2; D not certain. Between the trimmed V and J ends, which lost 2 bases and 6 bases, there was a span of 4 bases. Germline lookup yields CDR1 MGHDK and CDR2 SYGVNS. The CDR3 length is 11 residues. The CDR3 reads CASSEGDGYTF. The CDR3 DNA reads TGTGCCAGCAGTGAAGGGGATGGCTACACCTTC.

This chain connects TRBV29-1 to TRBJ1-1; D not resolved. Deletions cut 5 bases from V and 0 bases from J, with 10 bases between. Germline V lookup: CDR1 SQVTM, CDR2 ANQGSEA. This CDR3 contains 13 residues. The CDR3 nucleotides are TGCAGCGTTTTGAGAGGGATGAACACTGAAGCTTTCTTT. Translation gives CSVLRGMNTEAFF.

The chain carries TRBV27 and TRBJ2-5; no clear D gene. The CDR3 contains 13 residues. CDR1 and CDR2 (germline): MNHEY, SMNVEV (reference sequence). V shed 0 bases and J shed 2 bases, with 4 bases lying between them. This CDR3 reads CASSLSAQETQYF. The CDR3 nucleotides read TGTGCCAGCAGTTTATCGGCACAAGAGACCCAGTACTTC.

This sequence joins TRBV2 and TRBJ2-3; TRBD2 aligns across 11 bases. The germline V gene encodes CDR1 SNHLY and CDR2 FYNNEI. V was pared by 6 bases and J by 0 bases, with 2 bases of the junction left unmatched. The CDR3 has 15 amino acids. The CDR3 region has the DNA TGTGCCAGCAGCCTAGCGGGGGGTAGCACAGATACGCAGTATTTT. It codes for CASSLAGGSTDTQYF.

The V gene is TRBV5-1, the J gene TRBJ2-3; tentatively, D is TRBD1 (5 bases). The CDR3 totals 14 residues. V was clipped by 3 bases and J by 6 bases, with 14 bases between them. Per the germline V gene, CDR1 is SGHRS and CDR2 is YFSETQ. The CDR3 reads CASSSTLGVDTQYF. The CDR3 DNA follows: TGCGCCAGCAGCTCTACCTTAGGGGTGGATACGCAGTATTTT.

The chain recombines TRBV7-6 with TRBJ2-7; perhaps TRBD1 as D (6 bases). Looked up from germline, CDR1 is SGHVS and CDR2 is FNYEAQ. CDR3 length: 15 residues. The V end lost 2 bases, the J end lost 3 bases, and 14 bases lay between the germline ends. Here the CDR3 reads CASSLNGQPIYEQYF. The CDR3 DNA is TGTGCCAGCAGCTTAAACGGACAGCCCATCTACGAGCAGTACTTC.

A word on this clone: Other nucleotide sequences from this sample produce the same CDR3. CDR3 nucleotide sequence: TGTGCCTGGAGTTCGGAGGGCATGAACACTGAAGCTTTCTTT. It yields the protein CAWSSEGMNTEAFF. The V gene is TRBV30, the J gene TRBJ1-1; D uncertain. This CDR3 contains 14 residues. V was clipped by 2 bases and J by 0 bases, with 10 bases between them. Germline V lookup: CDR1 GTSNPN, CDR2 SVGIG (reference sequence).

V usage is TRBV5-1 and J usage is TRBJ1-1; D not resolved. The length of the CDR3 is 15 residues. The germline V gene encodes CDR1 SGHRS and CDR2 YFSETQ. Deletions cut 2 bases from V and 3 bases from J, with 14 bases between. The chain's CDR3 is CASSFDMGSDTEAFF. DNA of the CDR3: TGCGCCAGCAGCTTTGACATGGGGTCTGACACTGAAGCTTTCTTT.

This clone was counted once. The V and J genes are TRBV7-2 and TRBJ2-3, with D possibly being TRBD2 (6 bases). Trimming stripped 5 bases from V and 3 bases from J, with 12 bases between. From germline, CDR1 is SGHTA and CDR2 FQGNSA. The CDR3 is made up of 14 amino acids. The DNA for the CDR3 is TGTGCCAGCAGCCCCCGGGAGAGTACAGATACGCAGTATTTT. Its translation is CASSPRESTDTQYF.

In this sample, this clone turned up a few times. The gene calls are TRBV5-4 and TRBJ2-6; D is undetermined. Germline-derived CDR1 and CDR2 are SGHNT and YYREEE (reference sequence). Trimming pared 4 bases from V and 0 bases from J, leaving 5 bases between. The length of the CDR3 is 14 residues. CDR3 in DNA: TGTGCCAGCAGCCTCGACTCTGGGGCCAACGTCCTGACTTTC. Translating gives CASSLDSGANVLTF.

This sequence joins TRBV10-3 and TRBJ2-3, with 7 bases aligning to TRBD1. The CDR3 consists of 12 residues. V shed 10 bases and J 1 base; nucleotides not matched to a gene: 2. CDR1 is ENHRY and CDR2 is SYGVKD in the germline V gene. Here the CDR3 DNA reads TGTGCCAGCACAGGGGGCACAGATACGCAGTATTTT. It encodes CASTGGTDTQYF.

V usage is TRBV11-2 and J usage is TRBJ2-2; no definite D call. Germline V gene data show CDR1 as SGHAT and CDR2 as FQNNGV. The CDR3 covers 12 residues. The V and J ends lost 3 bases and 4 bases respectively, with 3 bases between them. CDR3 loop: CASSFGTGELFF. The CDR3 DNA follows: TGTGCCAGCAGCTTTGGCACCGGGGAGCTGTTTTTT.

The chain combines TRBV29-1 with TRBJ1-5; maybe TRBD1 (5 bases). This CDR3 is 13 amino acids long. Germline CDR1 and CDR2: SQVTM and ANQGSEA. V lost 4 bases and J 7 bases, leaving 14 bases between the germline ends. The CDR3 coding sequence is TGCAGCGTTGTGATGGACAACAGCCAGCCCCAGCATTTT. It yields the protein CSVVMDNSQPQHF.

This clone was observed a few times. The rearrangement links TRBV7-2 to TRBJ2-3; a possible D gene is TRBD1 (6 bases). Between the trimmed V and J ends, which lost 5 bases and 6 bases, there was a span of 15 bases. The CDR3 length is 14 residues. Germline values: CDR1 SGHTA, CDR2 FQGNSA. The CDR3 reads CASSRTSDRDTQYF. In DNA form, the CDR3 reads TGTGCCAGCAGCCGGACTTCAGACAGGGATACGCAGTATTTT. Full variable domain (remainder filled in from reference TRBV7-2 and TRBJ2-3): GAGVSQSPSNKVTEKGKDVELRCDPISGHTALYWYRQSLGQGLEFLIYFQGNSAPDKSGLPSDRFSAERTGGSVSTLTIQRTQQEDSAVYLCASSRTSDRDTQYFGPGTRLTVL.

This clone was detected a few times. This chain connects TRBV7-8 to TRBJ2-7, with 7 bases matching TRBD1. CDR3 length: 13 amino acids. V shed 4 bases and J 0 bases; nucleotides not matched to a gene: 0. Germline V gene lookup returns CDR1 SGHVS and CDR2 FQNEAQ. The CDR3 DNA sequence: TGTGCCAGCAGCTACAGGGGCTCCTACGAGCAGTACTTC. Translation: CASSYRGSYEQYF.

The V call is TRBV29-1, the J call TRBJ2-2; D might be TRBD1 (6 bases). Germline CDR1 and CDR2: SQVTM and ANQGSEA. Trimming removed 6 bases at V and 3 bases at J, with 20 bases between. This CDR3 comprises 16 residues. CDR3 region: CSVSNLQGVDTGELFF. CDR3 coding DNA: TGCAGCGTCTCCAATCTACAGGGAGTGGACACCGGGGAGCTGTTTTTT.